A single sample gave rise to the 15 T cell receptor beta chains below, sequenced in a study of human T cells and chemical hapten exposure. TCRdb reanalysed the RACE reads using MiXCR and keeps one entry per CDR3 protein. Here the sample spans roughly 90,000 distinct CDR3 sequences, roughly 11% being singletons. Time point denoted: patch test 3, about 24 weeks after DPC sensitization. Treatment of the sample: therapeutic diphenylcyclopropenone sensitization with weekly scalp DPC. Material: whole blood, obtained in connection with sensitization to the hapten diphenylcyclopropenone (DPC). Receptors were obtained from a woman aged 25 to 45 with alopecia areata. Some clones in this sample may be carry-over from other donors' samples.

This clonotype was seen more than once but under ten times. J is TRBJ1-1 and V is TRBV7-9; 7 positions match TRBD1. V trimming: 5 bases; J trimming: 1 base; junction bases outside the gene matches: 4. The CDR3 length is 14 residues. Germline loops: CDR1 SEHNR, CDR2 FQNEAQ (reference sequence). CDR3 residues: CASSHGTENTEAFF. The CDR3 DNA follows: TGTGCCAGCAGCCACGGGACAGAGAACACTGAAGCTTTCTTT.

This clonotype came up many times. This CDR3 is CASSRQPSSVNTEAFF. The CDR3 DNA follows: TGTGCCAGCAGCCGACAGCCTAGTTCGGTGAACACTGAAGCTTTCTTT. J is TRBJ1-1 and V is TRBV3-1; TRBD1 might be the D (5 bases). The CDR3 is 16 residues long. V was trimmed by 4 bases and J by 0 bases, leaving 15 bases between them. The germline V gene encodes CDR1 LGHDT and CDR2 YNNKEL (reference sequence).

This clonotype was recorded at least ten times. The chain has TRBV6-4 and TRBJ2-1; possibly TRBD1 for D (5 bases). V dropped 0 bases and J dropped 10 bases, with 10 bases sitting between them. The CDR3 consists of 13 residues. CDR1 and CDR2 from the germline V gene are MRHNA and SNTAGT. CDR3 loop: CASSDSDSQEQFF. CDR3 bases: TGTGCCAGCAGTGACTCTGACAGCCAGGAGCAGTTCTTC.

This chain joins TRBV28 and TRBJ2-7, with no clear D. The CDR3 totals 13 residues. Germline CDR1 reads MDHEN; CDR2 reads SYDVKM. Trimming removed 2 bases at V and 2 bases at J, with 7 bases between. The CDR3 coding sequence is TGTGCCAGCAGTTTAAGGGCTCCCTACGAGCAGTACTTC. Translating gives CASSLRAPYEQYF. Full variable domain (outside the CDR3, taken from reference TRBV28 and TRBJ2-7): DVKVTQSSRYLVKRTGEKVFLECVQDMDHENMFWYRQDPGLGLRLIYFSYDVKMKEKGDIPEGYSVSREKKERFSLILESASTNQTSMYLCASSLRAPYEQYFGPGTRLTVT.

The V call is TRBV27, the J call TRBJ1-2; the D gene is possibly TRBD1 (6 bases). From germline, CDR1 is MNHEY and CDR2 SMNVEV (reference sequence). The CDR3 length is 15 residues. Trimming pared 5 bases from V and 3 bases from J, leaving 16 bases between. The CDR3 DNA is TGTGCCAGCAGTCCTAGGAGCGACAGGCACTATGGCTACACCTTC. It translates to CASSPRSDRHYGYTF.

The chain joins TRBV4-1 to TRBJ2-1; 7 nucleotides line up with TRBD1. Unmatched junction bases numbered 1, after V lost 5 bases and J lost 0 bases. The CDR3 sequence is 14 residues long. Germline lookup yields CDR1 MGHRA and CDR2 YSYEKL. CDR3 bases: TGCGCCAGCAGCGACAGGGCCTCCTACAATGAGCAGTTCTTC. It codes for CASSDRASYNEQFF.

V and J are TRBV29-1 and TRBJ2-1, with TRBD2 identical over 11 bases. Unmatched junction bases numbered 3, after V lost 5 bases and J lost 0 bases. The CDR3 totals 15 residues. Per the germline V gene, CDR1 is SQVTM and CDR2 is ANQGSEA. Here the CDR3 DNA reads TGCAGCGTTTACGGGACTAGCGGCTCCTACAATGAGCAGTTCTTC. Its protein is CSVYGTSGSYNEQFF.

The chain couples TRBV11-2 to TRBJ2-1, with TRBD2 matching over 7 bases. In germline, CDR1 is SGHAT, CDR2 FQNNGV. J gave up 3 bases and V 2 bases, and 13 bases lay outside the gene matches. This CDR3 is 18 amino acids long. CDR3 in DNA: TGTGCCAGCAGCTTACGTCCCAGGGCTAGCGGTAGCTACAATGAGCAGTTCTTC. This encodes CASSLRPRASGSYNEQFF.

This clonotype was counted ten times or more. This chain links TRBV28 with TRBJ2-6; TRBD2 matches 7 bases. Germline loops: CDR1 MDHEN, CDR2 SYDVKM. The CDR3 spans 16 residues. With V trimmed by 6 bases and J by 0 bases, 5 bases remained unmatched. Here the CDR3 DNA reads TGTGCCAGCAGGACCGGGGGGAACTCTGGGGCCAACGTCCTGACTTTC. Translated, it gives CASRTGGNSGANVLTF.

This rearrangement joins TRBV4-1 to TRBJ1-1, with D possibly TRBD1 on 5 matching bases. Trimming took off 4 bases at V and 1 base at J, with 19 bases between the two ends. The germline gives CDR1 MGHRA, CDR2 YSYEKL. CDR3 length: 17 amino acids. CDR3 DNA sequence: TGCGCCAGCAGCCCGCTTTCTGGGGGAGATCGGAACACTGAAGCTTTCTTT. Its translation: CASSPLSGGDRNTEAFF.

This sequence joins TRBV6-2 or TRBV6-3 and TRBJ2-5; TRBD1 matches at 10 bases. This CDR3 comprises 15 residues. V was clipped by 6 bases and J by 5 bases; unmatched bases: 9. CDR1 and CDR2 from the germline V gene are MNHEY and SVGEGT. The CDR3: CASRRTGGIDETQYF. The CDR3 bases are TGTGCCAGCAGACGGACAGGGGGTATTGACGAGACCCAGTACTTC.

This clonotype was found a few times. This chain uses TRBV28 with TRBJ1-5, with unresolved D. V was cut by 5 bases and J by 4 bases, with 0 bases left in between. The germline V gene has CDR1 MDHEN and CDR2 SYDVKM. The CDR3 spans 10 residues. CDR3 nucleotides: TGTGCCAGCAGTAATCAGCCCCAGCATTTT. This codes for CASSNQPQHF.

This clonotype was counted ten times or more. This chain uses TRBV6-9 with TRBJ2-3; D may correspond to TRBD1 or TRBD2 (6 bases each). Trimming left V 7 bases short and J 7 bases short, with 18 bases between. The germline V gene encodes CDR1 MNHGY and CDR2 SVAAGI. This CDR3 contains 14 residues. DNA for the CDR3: TGTGCCAGCAAGTTAAGGGGGGATCCAAATACGCAGTATTTT. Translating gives CASKLRGDPNTQYF.

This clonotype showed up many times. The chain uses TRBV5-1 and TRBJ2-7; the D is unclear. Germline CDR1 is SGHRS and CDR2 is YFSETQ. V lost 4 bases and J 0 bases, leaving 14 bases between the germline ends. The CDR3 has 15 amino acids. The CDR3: CASSDQRTSSYEQYF. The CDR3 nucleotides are TGCGCCAGCAGCGATCAACGGACCAGCTCCTACGAGCAGTACTTC. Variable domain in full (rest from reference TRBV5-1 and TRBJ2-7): KAGVTQTPRYLIKTRGQQVTLSCSPISGHRSVSWYQQTPGQGLQFLFEYFSETQRNKGNFPGRFSGRQFSNSRSEMNVSTLELGDSALYLCASSDQRTSSYEQYFGPGTRLTVT.

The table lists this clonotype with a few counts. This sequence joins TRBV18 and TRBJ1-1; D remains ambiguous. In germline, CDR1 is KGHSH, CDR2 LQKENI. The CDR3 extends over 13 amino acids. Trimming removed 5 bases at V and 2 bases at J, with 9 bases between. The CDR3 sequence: CASSSTQNTEAFF. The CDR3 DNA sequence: TGTGCCAGCTCATCGACACAAAACACTGAAGCTTTCTTT.